This T cell receptor (beta chain) was documented in a study of beta chain features in type 1 diabetes listed by TCRdb under 2018. Background on the whole study: Patients and healthy donors did not differ in mean age, gender distribution, total cell number or subset yield. The study compared TCRB repertoires of sorted circulating CD4+ T cell subsets between recently diagnosed type 1 diabetes patients and matched healthy donors. Naive and central memory subsets were obtained from all 30 or so donors, but regulatory and stem cell-like memory subsets were isolated from only 8 patients and about 8 healthy donors. Across all samples, around 100 million sorted cells were examined, and cell number per subset correlated strongly with RNA yield.

The High Capacity cDNA Reverse Transcription Kit was used to reverse transcribe all of the isolated RNA, meaning that expressed TCRB transcripts were what got sequenced. Naive, central memory and regulatory T cell samples underwent deep immunoSEQ sequencing, averaging around 3.6 million total reads per sample. Sorted cells were lysed in RLT buffer, and RNA was extracted using DNase-treated RNeasy Micro or Mini kits according to cell number. Each cell subset was processed on its own to prevent cross-contamination, while patient and healthy donor samples were processed together. The immunoSEQ multiplex PCR was used to amplify TCRB sequences from cDNA, generating 87-bp fragments that spanned the CDR3 region. The amplicons were sequenced using the Illumina HiSeq platform. Turning to the authors' computational methods: PCR bias was corrected computationally using synthetic template baselines, and reads within Hamming distance 2 were collapsed, with unmergeable singletons discarded. Reads were aligned against IMGT to assign V, D and J genes, CDR3 length and insertions or deletions at six rearrangement sites. Within each subset, clonotype counts were normalized to sorted cell number, after which true diversity and Gini coefficients were computed with the tcR R package. The overlap coefficient, calculated on TCRB nucleotide sequences, was used to quantify repertoire sharing. TCRdb mirrors the immuneACCESS table, restricted to in-frame sequences. Some clones are absent from its copies; in checked studies, under half trace to an unresolved V gene, and the reason for the others is unknown. That table furnishes V, J and clone size, whereas the DNA furnished D and trimming. The sample records 300,000 to 400,000 clones, approximately 9.9% of which are singletons. 0.9% to 1.1% of the sample is in the top ten clones.

This clone was seen a handful of times. Its antigen target is currently unknown. Base-call qualities are not available, and no considerably larger clone is one nucleotide away. From each donor, a single peripheral blood sample of approximately 120 mL on average was drawn into heparinised tubes. Naive, central memory, regulatory and stem cell-like memory CD4+ T cells were sorted on a BD FACSAria II using a panel including CD45RO, CCR7, CD25, CD127, CD95 and CD27. All sorted populations exceeded 95% purity. Right away, PBMCs were isolated by Lymphoprep density gradient centrifugation and were stained directly, with no culture step. So that batch effects would be minimized, each experiment stained and sorted samples in pairs, pairing one healthy donor with one patient. Beyond this particular receptor, the publication reports: Because the HLA sub-analyses included only small numbers of individuals, any influence of HLA type on TCRB rearrangement was left unresolved. Shorter templates might be favored by PCR, yet because patient and control samples were amplified and corrected together, any such skew would affect both groups equally. Naive, central memory and regulatory TCRB repertoires appeared to be more alike among patients than among healthy donors. In all four CD4+ subsets, TCRB CDR3 length was moderately but significantly shorter in type 1 diabetes patients. Because cDNA was sequenced instead of genomic DNA, activated cells with high expression could be over-represented, although the groups did not differ in activation or CD3 levels. Fewer insertions and more nucleotide deletions at VDJ recombination sites were observed in patients with type 1 diabetes, implying thymic rearrangement abnormalities.

The origin of this receptor is a man aged 30 to 45 with type 1 diabetes. Sample: central memory CD4+ T cells from blood.

The DNA is TGTGCCAGTAACACAGGGGGTCGAGAAAAACTGTTTTTT. Its translation reads: CASNTGGREKLFF. This sequence uses TRBV18 and TRBJ1-4, with 8 central nucleotides matching TRBD1. The germline V gene sets CDR1 to KGHSH and CDR2 to LQKENI. The cysteine opens and the phenylalanine closes a CDR3 of 13 amino acids. The retained sequence is limited to the CDR3, 39 bases, with the frame set at the first base. V is pruned by 9 bases and J by 8 bases, leaving 8 bases of the junction without a gene match. Extended through the reference TRBV18 and TRBJ1-4 proteins, this CDR3 yields the full variable domain: NAGVMQNPRHLVRRRGQEARLRCSPMKGHSHVYWYRQLPEEGLKFMVYLQKENIIDESGMPKERFSAEFPKEGPSILRIQQVVRGDSAAYFCASNTGGREKLFFGSGTQLSVL.